The source of this T cell receptor beta chain is a study of blood T cell repertoires in COVID-19. Overall study context: The cDNA or gDNA used as material had been derived from T cells, B-cell-depleted T cells, or PBMCs.

V lost 2 bases and J 5 bases, leaving 18 bases between the germline ends. The CDR3 length is 16 residues. Germline V lookup: CDR1 LGHDT, CDR2 YNNKEL (reference sequence). Per the original data handling: Amplification from reference gene primers served as the basis for estimated nucleated cell counts. Profiling relied on immunoSEQ multiplex PCR, and the TCRdb table lists in-frame clones only, not all of them. The V and J calls and clone size were taken over from that table, and D and trimming were inferred from the DNA. Counted here are approximately 61,000 clones, around 85% occurring once; the ten biggest clones make up roughly 5%.

This clonotype originated in a man between 65 and 85 years old with acute or convalescent COVID-19. This chain links TRBV3-1 (or the pseudogene TRBV3-2) with TRBJ1-1; no firm D call. The sequenced sample was peripheral blood. The CDR3 is CASSQWVGGGGTEAFF. The CDR3 coding sequence is TGTGCCAGCAGCCAATGGGTGGGTGGCGGTGGGACTGAAGCTTTCTTT.